This T cell receptor (beta chain) is from a study of T cell responses to AZD1222 COVID-19 vaccine. Points from the study as a whole: Spike-wide vaccine-associated CD4 TCRs dominated at 160-218 and 743-854. Every sample of the repertoires postdated the peak T cell response. An increase in Spike-specific TCR breadth and depth was observed after two AZD1222 doses. White British people made up most donors, females outnumbered males, and clonal diversity was possibly underestimated.

Assay used: immunoSEQ multiplex PCR; TCRdb lists only in-frame clones, some missing. This sample yields hundreds of thousands of clones, of which about 93% are seen a single time; 1% belongs to the top ten. CDR3 length: 14 residues. Trimming pared 2 bases from V and 2 bases from J, leaving 6 bases between. Per the germline V gene, CDR1 is SGHTA and CDR2 is FQGNSA. To note about this clone: The antigen is not known.

The source material was peripheral blood, sampled on day 0 of MenACWY control vaccination. The receptor's source is an adult in good health. This rearrangement joins TRBV7-2 to TRBJ2-2; D uncertain. The CDR3 DNA sequence: TGTGCCAGCAGCTTAAGTTTTAACACCGGGGAGCTGTTTTTT. Residues: CASSLSFNTGELFF.